The rows below give T cell receptor beta chains drawn from one sample of a study of blood T cells in healthy people across ages. Using its own MiXCR run on the 5' RACE reads, TCRdb lists one record per CDR3 protein. This sample has 750,000 or so distinct CDR3 sequences; around 25% occur once, and the top ten carry 9.4%. The sample was also reused in another study, on T cells of mothers and their children.

Sequencing input: blood. These receptors were obtained from a boy between 5 and 17 years old in good health. Both conserved end residues are part of each CDR3. The D gene is left open where the match is weak. Only some rows state a clone size, as once, few, many or a class for expanded clones.

j_call: TRBJ2-1; d_call: .; v_call: TRBV29-1; clone_size: .; cdr3_length: 11; cdr3_nt: TGCAGCGTATCCGACCCCGCGGAGCAGTTCTTC; cdr3_aa: CSVSDPAEQFF
j_call: TRBJ1-1; d_call: .; v_call: TRBV6-5; clone_size: few; cdr3_length: 14; cdr3_nt: TGTGCCAGCAGTTACACGGGCAGAAACACTGAAGCTTTCTTT; cdr3_aa: CASSYTGRNTEAFF
j_call: TRBJ2-5; d_call: .; v_call: TRBV4-1; clone_size: few; cdr3_length: 13; cdr3_nt: TGCGCCAGCAGCCAAGGTCTCGAAGAGACCCAGTACTTC; cdr3_aa: CASSQGLEETQYF
j_call: TRBJ2-5; d_call: TRBD1; v_call: TRBV25-1; clone_size: .; cdr3_length: 16; cdr3_nt: TGTGCCAGCAGTCAAGGGACAGGGCTCGGTACGGAGACCCAGTACTTC; cdr3_aa: CASSQGTGLGTETQYF
j_call: TRBJ2-5; d_call: TRBD1; v_call: TRBV28; clone_size: few; cdr3_length: 16; cdr3_nt: TGTGCCAGCAGTTTATTGGACAGGGTCAAGGGAGAGACCCAGTACTTC; cdr3_aa: CASSLLDRVKGETQYF
j_call: TRBJ2-3; d_call: .; v_call: TRBV7-2; clone_size: few; cdr3_length: 16; cdr3_nt: TGTGCCAGCAGCTTAGATCCAGGACCAGACACAGATACGCAGTATTTT; cdr3_aa: CASSLDPGPDTDTQYF
j_call: TRBJ1-1; d_call: .; v_call: TRBV20-1; clone_size: .; cdr3_length: 15; cdr3_nt: TGCAGTGCTAGCTACGAATTCCTCGGGAACACTGAAGCTTTCTTT; cdr3_aa: CSASYEFLGNTEAFF
j_call: TRBJ2-1; d_call: TRBD1; v_call: TRBV7-3; clone_size: .; cdr3_length: 15; cdr3_nt: TGTGCCAGCAGCCCAGTGCAGGGACAGTACAATGAGCAGTTCTTC; cdr3_aa: CASSPVQGQYNEQFF
j_call: TRBJ2-6; d_call: .; v_call: TRBV10-3; clone_size: .; cdr3_length: 14; cdr3_nt: TGTGCCATCGGTCATAGCTCTGGGGCCAACGTCCTGACTTTC; cdr3_aa: CAIGHSSGANVLTF
j_call: TRBJ2-7; d_call: TRBD1; v_call: TRBV6-2/TRBV6-3; clone_size: few; cdr3_length: 14; cdr3_nt: TGTGCCAGCAGCACCGGGACAGCGTCCTACGAGCAGTACTTC; cdr3_aa: CASSTGTASYEQYF
j_call: TRBJ2-1; d_call: .; v_call: TRBV5-1; clone_size: .; cdr3_length: 16; cdr3_nt: TGCGCCAGCAGCTTGGATCTCACGAGTGGGGGGTACGAGCAGTTCTTC; cdr3_aa: CASSLDLTSGGYEQFF
j_call: TRBJ1-5; d_call: .; v_call: TRBV12-3/TRBV12-4; clone_size: .; cdr3_length: 14; cdr3_nt: TGTGCCAGCAGTTTCATGGATAGCCAGCGGCCCCAGCATTTT; cdr3_aa: CASSFMDSQRPQHF
j_call: TRBJ1-2; d_call: .; v_call: TRBV3-1; clone_size: .; cdr3_length: 12; cdr3_nt: TGTGCCAGCAGCGCAACTTCTGGAGGCTACACCTTC; cdr3_aa: CASSATSGGYTF
j_call: TRBJ2-3; d_call: TRBD2; v_call: TRBV6-1; clone_size: few; cdr3_length: 15; cdr3_nt: TGTGCCAGCAGTGAAGACCTAGCGGGAACAGATACGCAGTATTTT; cdr3_aa: CASSEDLAGTDTQYF
j_call: TRBJ2-5; d_call: TRBD1; v_call: TRBV5-1; clone_size: .; cdr3_length: 16; cdr3_nt: TGCGCCAGCAGCTTACTCCCGGTAACAGGGGCTGAGACCCAGTACTTC; cdr3_aa: CASSLLPVTGAETQYF
j_call: TRBJ2-2; d_call: .; v_call: TRBV7-8; clone_size: few; cdr3_length: 16; cdr3_nt: TGTGCCAGCAGCTTATTCCCGGGACAGAACACCGGGGAGCTGTTTTTT; cdr3_aa: CASSLFPGQNTGELFF
j_call: TRBJ2-3; d_call: TRBD1; v_call: TRBV20-1; clone_size: few; cdr3_length: 13; cdr3_nt: TGCAGTGCTAGCGAGACAGGGCCAGATACGCAGTATTTT; cdr3_aa: CSASETGPDTQYF
j_call: TRBJ1-1; d_call: .; v_call: TRBV6-5; clone_size: few; cdr3_length: 14; cdr3_nt: TGTGCCAGCAGTTTCAGGGGTGGGAACACTGAAGCTTTCTTT; cdr3_aa: CASSFRGGNTEAFF
j_call: TRBJ1-2; d_call: TRBD1; v_call: TRBV7-2; clone_size: few; cdr3_length: 13; cdr3_nt: TGTGCCAGCAGCATCACAGGGGTACAGGGCTACACCTTC; cdr3_aa: CASSITGVQGYTF
j_call: TRBJ2-5; d_call: TRBD1; v_call: TRBV6-2/TRBV6-3; clone_size: .; cdr3_length: 15; cdr3_nt: TGTGCCAGCAGTTACCGACGGGACAGGGGAGAGACCCAGTACTTC; cdr3_aa: CASSYRRDRGETQYF
j_call: TRBJ2-3; d_call: .; v_call: TRBV5-1; clone_size: .; cdr3_length: 15; cdr3_nt: TGCGCCAGCAGCTTGGATCAGGCTAGCACAGATACGCAGTATTTT; cdr3_aa: CASSLDQASTDTQYF
j_call: TRBJ2-7; d_call: TRBD1; v_call: TRBV29-1; clone_size: few; cdr3_length: 14; cdr3_nt: TGCAGCGTGGTTAGGGGACAGGGAGGCTACGAGCAGTACTTC; cdr3_aa: CSVVRGQGGYEQYF
j_call: TRBJ2-5; d_call: TRBD1; v_call: TRBV5-1; clone_size: few; cdr3_length: 13; cdr3_nt: TGTGCCAGCAGCTTAAGGACAGGGGAGACCCAGTACTTC; cdr3_aa: CASSLRTGETQYF
j_call: TRBJ2-3; d_call: .; v_call: TRBV27; clone_size: many; cdr3_length: 12; cdr3_nt: TGTGCCAGCAGCCAGGATGGGGATACGCAGTATTTT; cdr3_aa: CASSQDGDTQYF
j_call: TRBJ1-4; d_call: .; v_call: TRBV5-1; clone_size: .; cdr3_length: 11; cdr3_nt: TGCGCCAGCAAGGGTGATGAAAAACTGTTTTTT; cdr3_aa: CASKGDEKLFF
j_call: TRBJ1-5; d_call: TRBD1; v_call: TRBV24-1; clone_size: .; cdr3_length: 17; cdr3_nt: TGTGCCACCAGTGATCCTTCGACAGGGGGGGAGAATCAGCCCCAGCATTTT; cdr3_aa: CATSDPSTGGENQPQHF
j_call: TRBJ2-5; d_call: .; v_call: TRBV15; clone_size: .; cdr3_length: 14; cdr3_nt: TGTGCCACCAGCAGAGCCTATGGAGAAGAGGCCCAGTACTTC; cdr3_aa: CATSRAYGEEAQYF
j_call: TRBJ2-5; d_call: .; v_call: TRBV7-9; clone_size: .; cdr3_length: 12; cdr3_nt: TGTGCCAGCAGCTTAGATGTCGTGACCCAGTACTTC; cdr3_aa: CASSLDVVTQYF